This T cell receptor beta chain stems from a study of shared clonotypes between healthy human individuals. Naive CD8 cells, CD45RO-negative and positively selected for CCR7, excluded terminally differentiated effector memory CD45RA+ cells. Donors were healthy HIV-negative adults without recent acute infections or vaccinations. This clone was recorded only once. The length of the CDR3 is 17 residues. The V end was cut by 1 base, the J end by 4 bases, with 18 bases between. Germline V CDR1 and CDR2: SGDLS, YYNGEE. The table came from immunoSEQ multiplex PCR; TCRdb's copy has only in-frame clones and leaves some out. The data contain roughly 2,000,000 clones, about 95% of them singletons.

Material: naive CD8+ T cells sorted from blood. The chain combines TRBV9 with TRBJ2-1, with D perhaps matching TRBD2 (5 bases). This receptor was taken from a man between 18 and 35 years old in good health. The CDR3 is CASSVPPAGTTYNEQFF. In nucleotides, the CDR3 is TGTGCCAGCAGCGTACCACCGGCGGGCACAACATACAATGAGCAGTTCTTC.